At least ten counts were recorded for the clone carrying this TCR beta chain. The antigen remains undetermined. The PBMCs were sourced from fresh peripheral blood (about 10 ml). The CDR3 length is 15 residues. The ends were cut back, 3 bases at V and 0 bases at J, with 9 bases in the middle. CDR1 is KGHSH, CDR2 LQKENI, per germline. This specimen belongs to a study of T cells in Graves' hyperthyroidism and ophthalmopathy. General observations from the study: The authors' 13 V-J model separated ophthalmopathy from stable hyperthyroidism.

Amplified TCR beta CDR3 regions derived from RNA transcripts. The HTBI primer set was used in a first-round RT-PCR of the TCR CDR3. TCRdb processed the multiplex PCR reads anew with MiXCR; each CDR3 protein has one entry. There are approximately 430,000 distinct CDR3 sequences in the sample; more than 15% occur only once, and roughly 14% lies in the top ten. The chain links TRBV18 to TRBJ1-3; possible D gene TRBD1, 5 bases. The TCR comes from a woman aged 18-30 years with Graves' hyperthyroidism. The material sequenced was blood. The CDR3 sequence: CASSPRQNSGNTIYF. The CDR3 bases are TGTGCCAGCTCACCCCGACAGAACTCTGGAAACACCATATATTTT.